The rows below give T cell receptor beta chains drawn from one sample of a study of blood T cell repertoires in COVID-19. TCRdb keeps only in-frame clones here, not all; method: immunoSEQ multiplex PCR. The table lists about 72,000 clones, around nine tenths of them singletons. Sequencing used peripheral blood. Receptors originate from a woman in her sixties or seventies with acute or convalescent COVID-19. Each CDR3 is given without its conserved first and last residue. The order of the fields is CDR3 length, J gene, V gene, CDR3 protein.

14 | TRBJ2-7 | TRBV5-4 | ASSRGGGAGAYEQY
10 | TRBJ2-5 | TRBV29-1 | SVGRVQETQY
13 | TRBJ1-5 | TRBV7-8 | ASSLARTPAQPQH
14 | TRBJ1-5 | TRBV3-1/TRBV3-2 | ASSKNDRGRGQPQH
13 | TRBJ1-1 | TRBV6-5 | ASSYRSAVYTEAF
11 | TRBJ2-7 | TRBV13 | ASSRGLSYEQY
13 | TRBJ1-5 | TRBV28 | ASSSYDRANQPQH
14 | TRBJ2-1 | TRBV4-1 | ASSQVAGGEHNEQF
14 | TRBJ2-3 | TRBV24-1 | ATSDRSGGPTDTQY
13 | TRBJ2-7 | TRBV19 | ASSIRSGGSYEQY
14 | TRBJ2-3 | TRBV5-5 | ASSLGLAGSTDTQY
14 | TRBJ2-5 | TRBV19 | ASSDSGEPPLETQY
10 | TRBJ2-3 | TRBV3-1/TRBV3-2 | ASSHIADTQY
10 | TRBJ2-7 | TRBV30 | AWSRGASRQY
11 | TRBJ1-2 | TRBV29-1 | SVKDREDYGYT
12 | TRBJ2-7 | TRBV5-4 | ASSLRHRDREQY
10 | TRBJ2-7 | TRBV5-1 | ASSLDNYEQY
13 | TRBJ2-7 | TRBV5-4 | ASSLAAGANYEQY
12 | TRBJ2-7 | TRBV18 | ASSPVQNSHEQY
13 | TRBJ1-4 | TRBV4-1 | ASSQVTGPGEKLF
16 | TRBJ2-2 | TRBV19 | ASLSPGTGGAVPGELF
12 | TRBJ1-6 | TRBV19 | ASQPGQRNSPLH
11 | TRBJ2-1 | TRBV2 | ASSVQRNNEQF
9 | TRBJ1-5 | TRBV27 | ASSRGGPQH
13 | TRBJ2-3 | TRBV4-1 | ASSQDGAGEDTQY
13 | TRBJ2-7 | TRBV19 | ASQINTGSTYEQY